Each of the 11 T cell receptor beta chains below was sequenced from the same sample in a study of breast tumors, draining lymph nodes, adjacent tissues. Axillary draining lymph nodes of breast cancer patients supplied the node samples. TCRdb re-called the multiplex PCR reads through MiXCR, storing one row per CDR3 protein. The sample records approximately 130,000 distinct CDR3 sequences, around 24% being singletons. Sequences were obtained from axillary lymph node tissue. Receptors were obtained from a female donor with breast cancer. Some clones in this sample may be carry-over from other donors' samples.

This clonotype was observed many times. This sequence joins TRBV5-1 and TRBJ1-2; D not resolved. The CDR3 contains 14 residues. Germline V gene data show CDR1 as SGHRS and CDR2 as YFSETQ. V shed 4 bases and J shed 12 bases, with 22 bases lying between them. CDR3 residues: CASSRDKTRMGDTF. The CDR3 DNA is TGCGCCAGCAGCCGAGATAAGACAAGGATGGGCGACACCTTC.

This clonotype occurred many times. J is TRBJ2-5 and V is TRBV7-2, with 7 nucleotides matching TRBD2. V gave up 5 bases and J gave up 4 bases; unmatched junction bases: 19. CDR3 length: 18 amino acids. Germline V CDR1 and CDR2: SGHTA, FQGNSA. CDR3 residues: CASSHRTRLTGGLETQYF. The CDR3 DNA sequence: TGTGCCAGCAGCCACAGGACCCGCCTGACCGGGGGGTTAGAGACCCAGTACTTC.

There are many counts of this clonotype. The chain recombines TRBV20-1 with TRBJ2-1, with 10 bases identical to TRBD2. Per the germline V gene, CDR1 is DFQATT and CDR2 is SNEGSKA (reference sequence). V was clipped by 4 bases and J by 9 bases; unmatched bases: 3. The length of the CDR3 is 12 residues. CDR3 coding DNA: TGCAGTGCTACTAGCGGGAGAGTTGAGCAGTTCTTC. It codes for CSATSGRVEQFF.

Concerning this clonotype itself: A read error is possible here, since a much larger clone lies one base away. The rearrangement uses TRBV9 and TRBJ2-1; D is uncertain. Germline V lookup: CDR1 SGDLS, CDR2 YYNGEE. The CDR3 sequence is 13 residues long. The CDR3 DNA reads as TGTGCCAGCAGCCCCGAATGGAGCGATGAGCAGCTCTTC. As protein: CASSPEWSDEQLF.

This clonotype occurred a few times. The chain is built from TRBV19 and TRBJ2-4; no reliable D call. Germline V gives CDR1 LNHDA, CDR2 SQIVND (reference sequence). V gave up 10 bases and J gave up 4 bases, with 11 bases separating them. The CDR3 is made up of 12 amino acids. The CDR3 loop reads CATGSPKNIQYF. The CDR3 DNA reads as TGTGCCACTGGGTCACCGAAAAACATTCAGTACTTC. Complete variable domain (other parts from reference TRBV19 and TRBJ2-4): DGGITQSPKYLFRKEGQNVTLSCEQNLNHDAMYWYRQDPGQGLRLIYYSQIVNDFQKGDIAEGYSVSREKKESFPLTVTSAQKNPTAFYLCATGSPKNIQYFGAGTRLSVL.

This chain joins TRBV6-5 and TRBJ1-1; D perhaps matches TRBD1 (6 bases). The germline gives CDR1 MNHEY, CDR2 SVGAGI. V shed 7 bases and J shed 4 bases, with 7 bases lying between them. The CDR3 loop spans 11 amino acids. Here the CDR3 DNA reads TGTGCCAGCACCAGGGGCACTGAAGCTTTCTTT. It is translated as CASTRGTEAFF.

This clonotype was counted at least ten times. The chain uses TRBV29-1 and TRBJ2-3; 15 bases line up with TRBD2. V lost 2 bases, J lost 1 base, and 7 bases stayed unmatched. Germline loops: CDR1 SQVTM, CDR2 ANQGSEA. This CDR3 region has 18 residues. The CDR3 loop is CSVEIRGLAGGGTDTQYF. The CDR3 DNA sequence: TGCAGCGTTGAAATTAGGGGACTAGCGGGAGGCGGCACAGATACGCAGTATTTT.

In this sample, this clonotype turned up many times. V is TRBV5-1 and J is TRBJ2-1; 15 bases align to TRBD2. Losses at the gene ends were 2 bases for V and 6 bases for J; bases not matched to a gene: 9. The CDR3 spans 18 residues. Germline V gives CDR1 SGHRS, CDR2 YFSETQ. CDR3 DNA sequence: TGCGCCAGCAGCTTCGGACTAGCGGGAGGGGCCGGGGGCAATGAGCAGTTCTTC. Its protein is CASSFGLAGGAGGNEQFF.

This clonotype was counted ten times or more. The gene calls are TRBV4-2 and TRBJ2-5, with D tentatively TRBD1 (5 bases). The CDR3 has 13 residues. Trimming took 1 base from V and 4 from J, leaving 7 bases between them. Germline V lookup: CDR1 LGHNA, CDR2 YNFKEQ. CDR3 DNA sequence: TGTGCCAGCAGCCAAGGCAGGGCAGAGACCCAGTACTTC. It is translated as CASSQGRAETQYF.

This clonotype occurred a few times. This chain uses TRBV27 with TRBJ2-1; 13 nucleotides match TRBD2. V trimming: 6 bases; J trimming: 9 bases; junction bases outside the gene matches: 5. The CDR3 totals 14 residues. The germline V gene encodes CDR1 MNHEY and CDR2 SMNVEV (reference sequence). The CDR3 here is CASRPTSGRAEQFF. The CDR3 DNA is TGTGCCAGCAGACCTACTAGCGGGAGGGCTGAGCAGTTCTTC.

As regards this clonotype: At one end the junction does not follow the germline gene, possibly because of a read error. The CDR3, as DNA: TGTGCCAGTAGTCTGACAGGGGGCTATGGCCACACCTTC. This translates into CASSLTGGYGHTF. This sequence joins TRBV19 and TRBJ1-2; TRBD1 matches at 10 bases. Germline loops: CDR1 LNHDA, CDR2 SQIVND (reference sequence). The CDR3 spans 13 residues.